This TCR beta chain derives from a study of metastatic and nonmetastatic thyroid tumors (TCRdb year 2020). For the wider study: The researchers compared repertoires between peripheral blood samples and tumor or nodule tissue samples from patients with malignant or benign thyroid disease.

Overall study results and their limits: TCR beta diversity was reported as significantly higher in malignant tumors than in benign nodules, in both blood and tumor samples.

No patient had received any treatment before thyroid surgery. Using T-cell receptor beta sequencing, the study looked back at clinical samples from patients collected from about 2012 to 2018. To prepare the library, PCR was applied. These reads were obtained on an Illumina HiSeq 4000. High-throughput sequencing was used to profile the CDR3 region of the TCR beta-chain in every patient. As for how the authors treated the data: Drawing on CDR3 differences between clinicopathological groups, the researchers built a classifier meant to tell apart patients with distant-metastatic papillary thyroid cancer. Repertoire diversity was assessed with the Shannon index, and tumor-blood repertoire similarity with the Morisita-Horn index. TCRdb applied fastp at Q25 and MiXCR to the public reads, then kept only in-frame beta chains. For this entry, the V and J calls and clone size follow TCRdb and not the study's own pipeline. Within this sample are around 50,000 clones, with 22% of them counted one time only. Jointly, the top ten make up over 3% of the sample.

This clone was observed at least ten times. What this receptor recognizes is not known. A much larger clone differs from this one at a single base, so this may be a read error. The germline V gene (reference sequence) yields MNHEY for CDR1 and SMNVEV for CDR2. Its CDR3 holds 14 amino acids, cysteine through phenylalanine. Of the read, only the CDR3 DNA is kept; its 42 bases are in frame from base 1. The chain employs TRBV27 and TRBJ2-2; the D gene assignment is ambiguous. The sample consisted of blood. This sequence originates from a male donor with papillary thyroid cancer or a benign thyroid nodule (not recorded which). Some clones in this sample may be carry-over from other donors' samples. The DNA is as follows: TGTGCCAGCGGTTTAGGGCGGAACACCGGGGAGCTGTTTTTT. This yields the protein CASGLGRNTGELFF.